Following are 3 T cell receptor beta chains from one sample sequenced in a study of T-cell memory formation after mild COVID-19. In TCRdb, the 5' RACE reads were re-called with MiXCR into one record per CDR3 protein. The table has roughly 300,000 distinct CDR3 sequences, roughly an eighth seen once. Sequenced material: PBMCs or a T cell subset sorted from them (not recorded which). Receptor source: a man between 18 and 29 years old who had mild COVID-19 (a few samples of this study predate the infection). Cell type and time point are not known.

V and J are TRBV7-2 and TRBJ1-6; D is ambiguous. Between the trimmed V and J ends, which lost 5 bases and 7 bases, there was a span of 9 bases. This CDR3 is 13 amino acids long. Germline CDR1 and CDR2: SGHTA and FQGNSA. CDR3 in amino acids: CASSRRSNSPLHF. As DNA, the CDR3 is TGTGCCAGCAGCCGACGTAGCAATTCACCCCTCCACTTT.

The CDR3 loop reads CASWGLRGSYEQYF. The CDR3 DNA follows: TGTGCCAGCTGGGGGTTACGGGGTTCCTACGAGCAGTACTTC. The chain links TRBV27 to TRBJ2-7; D may match TRBD1 or TRBD2 (5 bases each). V was clipped by 8 bases and J by 1 base, with 15 bases between them. The CDR3 length is 14 residues. CDR1 and CDR2 (germline): MNHEY, SMNVEV (reference sequence).

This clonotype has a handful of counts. The CDR3 is CASSPPWSAREEETQYF. The CDR3 coding sequence is TGTGCCAGCTCACCACCGTGGTCTGCTCGGGAGGAAGAGACCCAGTACTTC. This rearrangement joins TRBV18 to TRBJ2-5, with 7 bases lining up with TRBD2. CDR3 size: 17 residues. Trimming at V came to 0 bases and at J to 3 bases, leaving 10 bases not matched to a gene. Germline V gene data show CDR1 as KGHSH and CDR2 as LQKENI.